This TCR beta chain was captured by sequencing in a study of blood T cell repertoires in COVID-19. This clone has a handful of counts. Method: immunoSEQ multiplex PCR; TCRdb's copy keeps in-frame clones and lacks some. Seen here are 85,000 to 90,000 clones, roughly three quarters observed once, and the top ten hold about 11%. This receptor was obtained from a man aged 65 to 85 with acute or convalescent COVID-19. Sequencing was done on a sample of peripheral blood.

The CDR3 sequence is CASSRVGAKADTQYF. Written as DNA, the CDR3 is TGTGCCAGCAGCCGGGTGGGGGCCAAAGCAGATACGCAGTATTTT. This rearrangement joins TRBV7-9 to TRBJ2-3; a possible D gene is TRBD1 (6 bases). V was pared by 5 bases and J by 4 bases, with 16 bases between. The CDR3 totals 15 residues. The V gene's germline CDR1 is SEHNR and CDR2 FQNEAQ (reference sequence).